This T cell receptor (beta chain) was obtained from a study of vaccination and CD4 T cells after COVID-19. Study observations and caveats: The median SARS-CoV-2-reactive clonotype number increased from about 20 to 38, without statistical significance.

Described treatment: approximately nine-day PBMC culture with coronavirus spike peptide pools or control peptides (ViraFEST assay). The CDR3 length is 12 residues. Looked up from germline, CDR1 is SNHLY and CDR2 is FYNNEI. V was shortened by 8 bases and J by 5 bases, with 12 bases between the two germline ends. The Oncomine TCR Beta short-read assay sequenced DNA from cultured CD4+ T cells. One entry per CDR3 protein results from TCRdb running MiXCR on the PCR reads. The profile covers approximately 7,000 distinct CDR3 sequences, with about 70% appearing a single time and roughly a third taken by the ten largest. A remark on this clonotype: The antigen is not known.

Sequencing was performed on CD4+ T cells from blood, cultured in vitro. The receptor was isolated from a human donor who had recovered from COVID-19. The chain has TRBV2 and TRBJ1-1; D ambiguous. The CDR3 loop reads CASLPFGTEAFF. In DNA, the CDR3 is TGTGCCAGCTTGCCCTTCGGGACTGAAGCTTTCTTT.